A selection of T cell receptor beta chains follows, all from one sample in a study of cytomegalovirus exposure and HLA in healthy donors. Clones were sequenced by immunoSEQ multiplex PCR, and TCRdb holds only the in-frame ones, with some missing. The sample holds more than 150,000 clones, roughly 80% seen once. The sample comprised PBMCs. The source is a middle-aged man in good health and CMV-seropositive. Each CDR3 is given with its conserved first and last residue. The D gene is left open where the match is weak. Size is omitted from some rows. Given values are once, few, many or a class for expanded clones.

TRBJ1-2,TRBV7-2,-,few,CASSLSVGYTF,TGTGCCAGCAGCTTATCCGTTGGCTACACCTTC
TRBJ2-5,TRBV6-5,-,few,CASRPGARETQYF,TGTGCCAGCAGGCCGGGAGCGCGGGAGACCCAGTACTTC
TRBJ1-6,TRBV5-4,TRBD1,-,CASSSRTGGNSPLHF,TGTGCCAGCAGCTCCCGGACAGGGGGTAATTCACCCCTCCACTTT
TRBJ1-2,TRBV6-4,TRBD1,-,CASSDLGQNYGYTF,TGTGCCAGCAGTGACCTGGGACAGAACTATGGCTACACCTTC
TRBJ1-4,TRBV5-1,TRBD1,-,CASSLGDREGEKLFF,TGCGCCAGCAGCTTGGGGGACAGGGAAGGTGAAAAACTGTTTTTT
TRBJ1-2,TRBV28,-,-,CASSLQEGGYTF,TGTGCCAGCAGTCTACAGGAAGGTGGCTACACCTTC
TRBJ1-1,TRBV29-1,-,-,CSVREAGGNTEAFF,TGCAGCGTTAGGGAGGCTGGGGGGAACACTGAAGCTTTCTTT
TRBJ2-7,TRBV28,-,-,CASQTVTYEQYF,TGTGCCAGCCAGACAGTAACCTACGAGCAGTACTTC
TRBJ1-1,TRBV9,-,few,CASSVTGNTEAFF,TGTGCCAGCAGCGTCACAGGGAACACTGAAGCTTTCTTT
TRBJ2-7,TRBV5-4,-,-,CASTWGGRYEQYF,TGTGCCAGCACCTGGGGGGGCCGCTACGAGCAGTACTTC
TRBJ2-3,TRBV7-9,TRBD1,-,CASSYRNRGDTQYF,TGTGCCAGCAGCTACCGCAACAGGGGAGATACGCAGTATTTT
TRBJ2-3,TRBV7-6,TRBD2,few,CASSPGTSGGPRADTQYF,TGTGCCAGCAGCCCCGGGACTAGCGGGGGCCCGCGGGCAGATACGCAGTATTTT
TRBJ1-6,TRBV27,-,-,CASSLVKAAYNSPLHF,TGTGCCAGCAGTTTAGTTAAAGCGGCCTATAATTCACCCCTCCACTTT
TRBJ1-5,TRBV2,-,-,CASRWQGNQPQHF,TGTGCCAGCAGGTGGCAGGGCAATCAGCCCCAGCATTTT
TRBJ2-1,TRBV27,TRBD2,-,CASSSGGAYNEQFF,TGTGCCAGCAGTAGCGGGGGGGCTTACAATGAGCAGTTCTTC
TRBJ1-4,TRBV25-1,-,-,CASSLDSLNEKLFF,TGTGCCAGCAGTTTGGACAGCCTGAATGAAAAACTGTTTTTT
TRBJ1-4,TRBV28,TRBD1,-,CASSWGTGPTDTNEKLFF,TGTGCCAGCAGTTGGGGGACAGGGCCTACAGACACCAATGAAAAACTGTTTTTT
TRBJ2-3,TRBV7-2,TRBD2,-,CASSLRLAGGTHTDTQYF,TGTGCCAGCAGCTTAAGACTAGCGGGGGGGACCCACACAGATACGCAGTATTTT
TRBJ2-7,TRBV28,-,-,CASSSNRVGYEQYF,TGTGCCAGCAGTTCAAACAGGGTGGGGTACGAGCAGTACTTC
TRBJ1-1,TRBV10-1,-,-,CASSLGGEAFF,TGCGCCAGCAGCCTCGGGGGTGAAGCTTTCTTT
TRBJ1-3,TRBV7-2,TRBD1,-,CASSLSPGTGLNTIYF,TGTGCCAGCAGCTTATCCCCTGGGACAGGACTAAACACCATATATTTT
TRBJ1-3,TRBV5-1,TRBD1,-,CASSQDRASGNTIYF,TGCGCCAGCAGTCAAGACAGGGCCTCTGGAAACACCATATATTTT
TRBJ1-1,TRBV27,-,-,CASSSAPRGTEAFF,TGTGCCAGCAGCTCAGCCCCCCGGGGGACTGAAGCTTTCTTT
TRBJ2-5,TRBV15,-,-,CATSRPSMSRASQYF,TGTGCCACCAGCAGACCGTCCATGTCGAGGGCGTCCCAGTACTTC
TRBJ2-7,TRBV5-1,-,once,CASSLGGVEQYF,TGCGCCAGCAGCTTGGGGGGGGTCGAGCAGTACTTC
TRBJ1-4,TRBV7-9,TRBD1,-,CASRPGQAATNEKLFF,TGTGCCAGCCGCCCCGGACAGGCTGCAACTAATGAAAAACTGTTTTTT
TRBJ2-7,TRBV11-2,-,few,CASSLVREHGPYF,TGTGCCAGCAGCTTAGTCCGGGAACATGGTCCGTACTTC
TRBJ1-1,TRBV4-3,-,few,CASSQVPPGYTEAFF,TGCGCCAGCAGCCAAGTCCCCCCCGGGTACACTGAAGCTTTCTTT
TRBJ2-1,TRBV7-2,-,-,CASSLGQGGYNEQFF,TGTGCCAGCAGCTTGGGGCAGGGGGGATACAATGAGCAGTTCTTC